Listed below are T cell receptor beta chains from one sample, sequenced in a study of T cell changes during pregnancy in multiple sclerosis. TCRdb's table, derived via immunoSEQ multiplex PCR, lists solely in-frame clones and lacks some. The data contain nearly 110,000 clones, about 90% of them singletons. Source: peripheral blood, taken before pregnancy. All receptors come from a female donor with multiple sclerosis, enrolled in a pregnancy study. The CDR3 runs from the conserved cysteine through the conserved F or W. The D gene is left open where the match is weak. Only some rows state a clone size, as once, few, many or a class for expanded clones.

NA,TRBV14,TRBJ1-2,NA,TGTGCCAGCAGCCAAGGTGGGCATCACTATGGCTACACCTTC,CASSQGGHHYGYTF
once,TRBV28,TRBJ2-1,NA,TGTGCCAGCAGTTTCCCCCTCCCGCGCGGTGAGGTTGGGAATGAGCAGTTCTTC,CASSFPLPRGEVGNEQFF
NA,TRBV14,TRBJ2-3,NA,TGTGCCAGCAGCCAAGCGGGCACAGATACGCAGTATTTT,CASSQAGTDTQYF
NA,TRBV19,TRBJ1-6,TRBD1,TGTGCCAGTAGTCCCCAGACAGGGCACTATAATTCACCCCTCCACTTT,CASSPQTGHYNSPLHF
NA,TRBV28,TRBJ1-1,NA,TGTGCCAGCAGTCCCCTCCGGGGAGGGGGACTGAACACTGAAGCTTTCTTT,CASSPLRGGGLNTEAFF
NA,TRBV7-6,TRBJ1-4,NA,TGTGCCAGCAGCAGAACAGCGGGTAATGAAAAACTGTTTTTT,CASSRTAGNEKLFF
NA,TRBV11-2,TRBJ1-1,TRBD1,TGTGCCAGCAGCTTACAAGGGGGCCGAACTGAAGCTTTCTTT,CASSLQGGRTEAFF
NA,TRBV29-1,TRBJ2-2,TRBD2,TGCAGCGTTCTACGTAGCGGGAGCGTCCAAGACACCGGGGAGCTGTTTTTT,CSVLRSGSVQDTGELFF
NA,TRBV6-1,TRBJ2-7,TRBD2,TGTGCCAGCAGTGATAGCTTAGCGGGAGCGCACGAGCAGTACTTC,CASSDSLAGAHEQYF
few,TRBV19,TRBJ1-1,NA,TGTGCCAGTTCCGGACAGATGAACACTGAAGCTTTCTTT,CASSGQMNTEAFF
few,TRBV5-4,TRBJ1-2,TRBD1,TGTGCCAGCAGCATTGGGACAGCTAACTATGGCTACACCTTC,CASSIGTANYGYTF
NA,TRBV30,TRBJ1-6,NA,TGTGCCTGGAGTCAAGGGAATATAGGGCGGGCCCTCCACTTT,CAWSQGNIGRALHF
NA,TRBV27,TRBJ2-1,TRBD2,TGTGCCAGCAGTTCCGGGACTAGGCAGTTCTTC,CASSSGTRQFF
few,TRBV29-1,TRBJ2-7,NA,TGCAGCGTTGGGTCAGGGGAGGGGGGCGAGCAGTACTTC,CSVGSGEGGEQYF
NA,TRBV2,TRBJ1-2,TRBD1,TGTGCCAGCAGCGGGACAGGGGTTCCCGAAGGCTACACCTTC,CASSGTGVPEGYTF
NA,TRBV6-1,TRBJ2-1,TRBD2,TGTGCCAGCCGATCAGCGGGAAACTACAATGAGCAGTTCTTC,CASRSAGNYNEQFF
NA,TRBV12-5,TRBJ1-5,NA,TGTGCTAGTGGTTTGGTACCAGGGAATCAGCCCCAGCATTTT,CASGLVPGNQPQHF
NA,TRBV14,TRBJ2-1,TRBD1,TGTGCCAGCAGCCAAGAAACAGGGGATTCCTACAATGAGCAGTTCTTC,CASSQETGDSYNEQFF
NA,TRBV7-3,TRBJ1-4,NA,TGTGCCAGCAGCTTAAACGCGGGGCGCGAAAAACTGTTTTTT,CASSLNAGREKLFF
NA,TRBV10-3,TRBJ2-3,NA,TGTGCCATCAGTGATTTTGGTGGAGGGGATTCAGATACGCAGTATTTT,CAISDFGGGDSDTQYF
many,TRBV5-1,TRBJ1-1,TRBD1,TGCGCCAGCAGCCAAGGACAGGAGCAGACTGAAGCTTTCTTT,CASSQGQEQTEAFF
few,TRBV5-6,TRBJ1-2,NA,TGTGCCAGCAGCCCGGGACTGCCTTATGGCTACACCTTC,CASSPGLPYGYTF
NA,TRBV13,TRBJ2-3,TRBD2,TGTGCCAGCAGCTTAGCCTGGAGACTAGCGGGGGACCAAAAGAGCACAGATACGCAGTATTTT,CASSLAWRLAGDQKSTDTQYF
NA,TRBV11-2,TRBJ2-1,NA,TGTGCCAGCAAGAGACAATACAATGAGCAGTTCTTC,CASKRQYNEQFF
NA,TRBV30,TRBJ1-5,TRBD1,TGTGCCTGGAGTGCCGCAGGGGGTTGGGGTCAGCCCCAGCATTTT,CAWSAAGGWGQPQHF
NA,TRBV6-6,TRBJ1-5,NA,TGTGCCACTGTCAGGGAAAATAGCAATCAGCCCCAGCATTTT,CATVRENSNQPQHF
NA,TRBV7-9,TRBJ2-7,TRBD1,TGTGCCAGCAGCTCCCGGTCGGGACAGGGGGCGGACGAGCAGTACTTC,CASSSRSGQGADEQYF
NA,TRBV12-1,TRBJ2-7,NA,TGTGCCAGCAGCCATGGGACTAGCGGACGCTACGAGCAGTACTTC,CASSHGTSGRYEQYF
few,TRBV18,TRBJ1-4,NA,TGTGCCAGCTCACCAGACAGTAATGAAAAACTGTTTTTT,CASSPDSNEKLFF
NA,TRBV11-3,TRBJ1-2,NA,TGTGCCAGCAGCCCCTGGGGACAAAACCCATCGGGTGGCTACACCTTC,CASSPWGQNPSGGYTF
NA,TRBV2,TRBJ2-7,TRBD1,TGTGCCAGCAGGAAGCCGGGACAGGGGGCGGCTTGGAACTTC,CASRKPGQGAAWNF
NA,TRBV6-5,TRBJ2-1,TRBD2,TGTGCCAGCAGTCCGGGGACTAGCGGGGGCAATGAGCAGTTCTTC,CASSPGTSGGNEQFF
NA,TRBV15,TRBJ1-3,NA,TGTGCCACCAGCAGAGATCTCATTACAAGGGGGGGGAATGGAAACACCATATATTTT,CATSRDLITRGGNGNTIYF
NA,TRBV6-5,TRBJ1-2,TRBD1,TGTGCCAGCAGTTACTCGACAGGGGTCTATGGCTACACCTTC,CASSYSTGVYGYTF
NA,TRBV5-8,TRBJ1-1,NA,TGTGCCAGCAGCTTGGCCTACCTGAACACTGAAGCTTTCTTT,CASSLAYLNTEAFF
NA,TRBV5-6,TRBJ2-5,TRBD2,TGTGCCAGCAGACTCAGCGGGGGGGCCCCGACCCAGTACTTC,CASRLSGGAPTQYF
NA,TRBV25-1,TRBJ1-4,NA,TGTGCCAGCACAGACAGGTGGGGCGAAAAACTGTTTTTT,CASTDRWGEKLFF
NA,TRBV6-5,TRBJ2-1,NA,TGTGCCAGCAGTTCCCTGAGACAGCGAACCTACAATGAGCAGTTCTTC,CASSSLRQRTYNEQFF
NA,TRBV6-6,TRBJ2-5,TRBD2,TGTGCCAGCAGTCGGACTAGCGGGAGTAGAGGAGAGACCCAGTACTTC,CASSRTSGSRGETQYF
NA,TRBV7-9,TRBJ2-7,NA,TGTGCCAGCAGCCTAGGACAGTTTGACTACGAGCAGTACTTC,CASSLGQFDYEQYF
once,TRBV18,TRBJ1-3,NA,TGTGCCAGCTCCCCGTTGGGCCTTGGCTCTGGAAACACCATATATTTT,CASSPLGLGSGNTIYF
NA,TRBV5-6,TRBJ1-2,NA,TGTGCCAGCAGCTTGTCGGGGGTCCATGGCTACACCTTC,CASSLSGVHGYTF
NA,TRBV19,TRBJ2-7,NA,TGTGCCAGTAAGTGGAAGGTTACAGAAAAATACGAGCAGTACTTC,CASKWKVTEKYEQYF
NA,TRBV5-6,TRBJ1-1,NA,TGTGCCAGCAGCTTGACGACCCACAGGGTCGGCACTGAAGCTTTCTTT,CASSLTTHRVGTEAFF
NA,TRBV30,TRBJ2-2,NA,TGTGCCTGGAGGCTAGGAGGAGACACCGGGGAGCTGTTTTTT,CAWRLGGDTGELFF
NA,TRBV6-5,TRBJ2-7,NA,TGTGCCAGCAGCCCAAACAGGGGGGGATCCTACGAGCAGTACTTC,CASSPNRGGSYEQYF
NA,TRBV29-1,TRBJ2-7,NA,TGCAGCGTTGGGCGGAGCTCCTACGAGCAGTACTTC,CSVGRSSYEQYF
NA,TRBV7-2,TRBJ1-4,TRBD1,TGTGCCAGCAGCGCGGGACAGAATGAAAAACTGTTTTTT,CASSAGQNEKLFF
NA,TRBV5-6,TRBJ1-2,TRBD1,TGTGCCAGTCACTTTAACAGGGGAAAAGGCTACACCTTC,CASHFNRGKGYTF
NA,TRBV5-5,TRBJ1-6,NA,TGTGCCAGCAGCTTAGGGGCCTTGAGCTCCTATAATTCACCCCTCCACTTT,CASSLGALSSYNSPLHF
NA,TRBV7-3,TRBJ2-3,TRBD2,TGTGCCAGCAGCTTACTAGCGGGGGGGCGGGCAGATACGCAGTATTTT,CASSLLAGGRADTQYF